Presented here are 21 T cell receptor beta chains from one specimen sequenced in a study of T cells in localized non-small cell lung cancer. Clones were read by immunoSEQ multiplex PCR, and TCRdb kept only the in-frame ones, dropping some. The data contain several thousand clones, roughly 90% of them seen just once; the ten biggest clones take up 15% to 20%. The sample here was peripheral blood, taken before any cancer treatment. Source of these receptors: a male donor aged 60 or over with stage I lung adenocarcinoma.

This CDR3 is CASSLGQGRGTDTQYF. The CDR3 coding sequence is TGTGCCAGCAGCTTGGGGCAGGGGAGGGGGACAGATACGCAGTATTTT. This rearrangement joins TRBV5-8 to TRBJ2-3; perhaps TRBD2 as D (7 bases). Between the trimmed V and J ends, which lost 0 bases and 3 bases, there was a span of 14 bases. The CDR3 runs 16 residues. Germline V gene sequence: CDR1 SGHTS, CDR2 YDEGEE.

This chain links TRBV6-1 with TRBJ2-5; D tentatively fits TRBD1 or TRBD2 (5 bases each). The germline V gene encodes CDR1 MNHNS and CDR2 SASEGT. The CDR3 spans 12 residues. V lost 6 bases, J lost 5 bases, and 10 bases lay in between. The CDR3 sequence: CASSEGRETQYF. The CDR3, as DNA: TGTGCCAGCAGCGAGGGGCGGGAGACCCAGTACTTC.

The chain joins TRBV19 to TRBJ2-3, with D tentatively TRBD1 (6 bases). Germline loops: CDR1 LNHDA, CDR2 SQIVND (reference sequence). There are 15 residues in the CDR3. Trimming left V 3 bases short and J 3 bases short, with 13 bases between. CDR3 region: CASSMIWQGTDTQYF. The CDR3 DNA follows: TGTGCCAGTAGTATGATATGGCAGGGGACAGATACGCAGTATTTT.

This clone has just a few counts. The chain uses TRBV6-1 and TRBJ1-5, with D perhaps matching TRBD1 (6 bases). Germline CDR1 reads MNHNS; CDR2 reads SASEGT. CDR3 length equals 14 residues. The V and J ends lost 11 bases and 7 bases respectively, with 21 bases between them. In DNA, the CDR3 is TGTGCCGGGGCGGGACAAGGAGTGATACAGCCCCAGCATTTT. It codes for CAGAGQGVIQPQHF.

The chain uses TRBV19 and TRBJ1-4; D possibly corresponds to TRBD1 (5 bases). The V gene lost 4 bases and the J gene lost 3 bases, with 12 bases spanning the gap. Germline V gives CDR1 LNHDA, CDR2 SQIVND (reference sequence). The CDR3 length is 15 residues. The CDR3 region has the DNA TGTGCCAGTAGTACCTTCCGGGACTCTAATGAAAAACTGTTTTTT. This encodes CASSTFRDSNEKLFF.

The chain links TRBV7-9 to TRBJ2-1, with no clear D. The CDR3 consists of 17 residues. Germline CDR1 SEHNR, CDR2 FQNEAQ (reference sequence). Trimming cost V 5 bases and J 8 bases, with 25 bases left between them. CDR3 region: CASSALTPRMMTDEQFF. The CDR3 nucleotides read TGTGCCAGCAGCGCACTTACCCCCCGGATGATGACGGATGAGCAGTTCTTC. The variable domain in full, with the rest retrieved from reference TRBV7-9 and TRBJ2-1, is DTGVSQNPRHKITKRGQNVTFRCDPISEHNRLYWYRQTLGQGPEFLTYFQNEAQLEKSRLLSDRFSAERPKGSFSTLEIQRTEQGDSAMYLCASSALTPRMMTDEQFFGPGTRLTVL.

The chain recombines TRBV7-9 with TRBJ2-1, with D perhaps being TRBD1 or TRBD2 (5 bases each). The V gene lost 1 base and the J gene lost 8 bases, with 12 bases spanning the gap. Germline V gives CDR1 SEHNR, CDR2 FQNEAQ (reference sequence). The CDR3 consists of 14 residues. CDR3 loop: CASSLGGRDHEQFF. Here the CDR3 DNA reads TGTGCCAGCAGCTTAGGCGGCAGGGACCATGAGCAGTTCTTC.

The chain combines TRBV7-2 with TRBJ2-1; D remains unclear. CDR3 length: 13 residues. In germline, CDR1 is SGHTA, CDR2 FQGNSA. Between the trimmed V and J ends, which lost 4 bases and 6 bases, there was a span of 10 bases. Here the CDR3 DNA reads TGTGCCAGCAGCTCCGAAGGAATCAATGAGCAGTTCTTC. Amino acids: CASSSEGINEQFF.

The chain uses TRBV15 and TRBJ1-3; no reliable D call. CDR3 length: 15 amino acids. CDR1 and CDR2 (germline): LNHNV, YYDKDF (reference sequence). V was cut by 0 bases and J by 4 bases, with 10 bases left in between. The CDR3 sequence is CATSRDSIPGNTIYF. CDR3 sequence (DNA): TGTGCCACCAGCAGAGATTCAATTCCCGGAAACACCATATATTTT.

This rearrangement joins TRBV4-2 to TRBJ2-1, with 8 bases aligning to TRBD2. Germline CDR1 reads LGHNA; CDR2 reads YNFKEQ. J lost 10 bases, V lost 0 bases, and 11 bases had no gene match. This CDR3 region has 16 residues. The CDR3 sequence: CASSQDSSGGYGEQFF. The CDR3 DNA sequence: TGTGCCAGCAGCCAAGATTCAAGCGGGGGATACGGAGAGCAGTTCTTC.

The table lists this clone with a few counts. The genes are TRBV5-1 and TRBJ2-5; either TRBD1 or TRBD2 may supply D (6 bases each). The CDR3 is made up of 15 amino acids. V lost 1 base and J lost 5, with 15 bases in between. The germline V gene encodes CDR1 SGHRS and CDR2 YFSETQ. The CDR3 spells CASSLLGGPSETQYF. In DNA, the CDR3 is TGCGCCAGCAGCTTGCTTGGGGGGCCGTCGGAGACCCAGTACTTC.

The rearrangement uses TRBV5-1 and TRBJ1-1, with unresolved D. There are 14 residues in the CDR3. Per the germline V gene, CDR1 is SGHRS and CDR2 is YFSETQ. The V and J ends lost 4 bases and 1 base respectively, with 11 bases between them. CDR3 residues: CASSPRIQNTEAFF. Written as DNA, the CDR3 is TGCGCCAGCAGCCCCCGAATACAGAACACTGAAGCTTTCTTT. The full variable domain, its missing parts supplied by reference TRBV5-1 and TRBJ1-1, is KAGVTQTPRYLIKTRGQQVTLSCSPISGHRSVSWYQQTPGQGLQFLFEYFSETQRNKGNFPGRFSGRQFSNSRSEMNVSTLELGDSALYLCASSPRIQNTEAFFGQGTRLTVV.

The chain joins TRBV9 to TRBJ2-1; 11 bases match TRBD2. The V gene end was trimmed by 3 bases and the J gene end by 7 bases; junction bases not matched to a gene: 9. This CDR3 comprises 16 residues. Germline assignment: CDR1 SGDLS and CDR2 YYNGEE. CDR3 in DNA: TGTGCCAGCAGCGGCGAACTAGCGGGAGCGGGGAATGAGCAGTTCTTC. Residues: CASSGELAGAGNEQFF.

This sequence joins TRBV11-2 and TRBJ2-1; perhaps D is TRBD1 or TRBD2 (5 bases each). Germline values: CDR1 SGHAT, CDR2 FQNNGV. V was trimmed by 8 bases and J by 5 bases, leaving 22 bases between them. This CDR3 is built from 16 residues. CDR3: CASGPQGAPRHNEQFF. CDR3 in DNA: TGTGCCAGCGGCCCCCAGGGAGCGCCTCGACACAATGAGCAGTTCTTC.

The rearrangement uses TRBV19 and TRBJ2-1; TRBD2 agrees at 9 bases. The CDR3 totals 13 residues. J gave up 8 bases and V 8 bases, and 7 bases lay outside the gene matches. Germline-derived CDR1 and CDR2 are LNHDA and SQIVND (reference sequence). CDR3 bases: TGTGCCAGTGGCGGGACTAGCCGAGATGAGCAGTTCTTC. Protein product: CASGGTSRDEQFF.

V and J are TRBV15 and TRBJ1-4; 7 nucleotides align to TRBD1. The ends lost 5 bases at V and 5 bases at J; junction bases unmatched: 8. Looked up from germline, CDR1 is LNHNV and CDR2 is YYDKDF (reference sequence). This CDR3 region has 15 residues. CDR3 sequence reads: CATSQNRGGNEKLFF. The DNA of the CDR3 is TGTGCCACCAGCCAGAACAGGGGAGGGAATGAAAAACTGTTTTTT.

The chain employs TRBV18 and TRBJ2-3; 7 bases align to TRBD1. Per the germline V gene, CDR1 is KGHSH and CDR2 is LQKENI. The CDR3 has 15 amino acids. The V segment lost 2 bases and the J segment 3 bases; nucleotides outside the gene matches: 5. CDR3 DNA: TGTGCCAGCTCACCAGAGACAGGGCTTACAGATACGCAGTATTTT. It yields the protein CASSPETGLTDTQYF.

V usage is TRBV19 and J usage is TRBJ1-2; TRBD1 aligns across 7 bases. Germline CDR1 and CDR2: LNHDA and SQIVND (reference sequence). This CDR3 has 16 amino acids. V gave up 1 base and J gave up 5 bases; unmatched junction bases: 10. CDR3 in DNA: TGTGCCAGTAGTATAGCCCAGACAGGGTACCGATATGGCTACACCTTC. It is translated as CASSIAQTGYRYGYTF. Drawing the rest from reference TRBV19 and TRBJ1-2, the complete variable domain is DGGITQSPKYLFRKEGQNVTLSCEQNLNHDAMYWYRQDPGQGLRLIYYSQIVNDFQKGDIAEGYSVSREKKESFPLTVTSAQKNPTAFYLCASSIAQTGYRYGYTFGSGTRLTVV.

This chain joins TRBV6-1 and TRBJ2-1; 8 bases agree with TRBD1. CDR3 size: 17 residues. The trim removed 1 base at V and 9 bases at J, leaving 14 bases unmatched. The germline V gene encodes CDR1 MNHNS and CDR2 SASEGT. The CDR3 DNA is TGTGCCAGCAGTGAAGTGGTAGGCAGGGGGCTAAGGGGTGAGCAGTTCTTC. The encoded protein is CASSEVVGRGLRGEQFF.

V usage is TRBV29-1 and J usage is TRBJ1-1; D perhaps matches TRBD1 (5 bases). This CDR3 region has 13 residues. V was shortened by 7 bases and J by 3 bases, with 15 bases between the two germline ends. Per germline, CDR1 SQVTM and CDR2 ANQGSEA. The CDR3 DNA reads TGCAGCGGCCGAGTGGGCAGGGACACTGAAGCTTTCTTT. Amino acids: CSGRVGRDTEAFF.

The rearrangement links TRBV29-1 to TRBJ1-4, with D hard to call. The CDR3 length is 11 residues. The germline V and J ends were trimmed by 6 bases and 4 bases, with 6 bases remaining between them. Germline loops: CDR1 SQVTM, CDR2 ANQGSEA. Here the CDR3 DNA reads TGCAGCGTCCAGGTTAATGAAAAACTGTTTTTT. Translating gives CSVQVNEKLFF.